The 14 T cell receptor beta chains below all came from one sample that was sequenced in a study of metastatic and nonmetastatic thyroid tumors. From the PCR reads, TCRdb re-called clones with MiXCR. The data show some 30,000 clones, about 32% seen once. Thyroid surgery was performed in patients who had received no treatment beforehand. Material for sequencing was blood. These receptors all stem from a female donor with papillary thyroid cancer or a benign thyroid nodule (not recorded which). Some clones in this sample may be carry-over from other donors' samples.

Concerning this clone itself: The junction departs from the called germline gene at one end, perhaps through a read error. The chain uses TRBV6-5 and TRBJ2-1, with no clear D. Germline CDR1 and CDR2: MNHEY and SVGAGI. The CDR3 totals 11 residues. The CDR3 sequence: CASCYVNELIF. The CDR3 nucleotides are TGTGCCAGCTGCTACGTAAATGAGCTGATCTTC.

This clone was seen repeatedly, ten times or more. The chain has TRBV5-1 and TRBJ2-6; tentatively, D is TRBD1 (6 bases). Per the germline V gene, CDR1 is SGHRS and CDR2 is YFSETQ. V lost 4 bases and J 0 bases, leaving 14 bases between the germline ends. The CDR3 runs 17 residues. CDR3 sequence (DNA): TGCGCCAGCAGCCTTGGGACACCCAGCTCTGGGGCCAACGTCCTGACTTTC. This sequence encodes CASSLGTPSSGANVLTF.

This clone was seen more than once but under ten times. Other nucleotide sequences in the sample specify the same CDR3. The V gene is TRBV30, the J gene TRBJ1-5; no clear D gene. Looked up from germline, CDR1 is GTSNPN and CDR2 is SVGIG (reference sequence). Trimming removed 2 bases from V and 6 bases from J, with 11 bases in between. This CDR3 region has 13 residues. Here the CDR3 DNA reads TGTGCCTGGAGTTTGGGTGGTGGTCAGCCCCAGCATTTT. Protein sequence: CAWSLGGGQPQHF.

This clone showed up many times. This chain joins TRBV6-5 and TRBJ2-1; 15 nucleotides align to TRBD2. Germline CDR1 is MNHEY and CDR2 is SVGAGI. The CDR3 has 18 amino acids. Losses at the gene ends were 5 bases for V and 7 bases for J; bases not matched to a gene: 12. CDR3: CASSRGTSGRRVGNEQFF. In DNA, the CDR3 is TGTGCCAGCAGTAGAGGGACTAGCGGGAGGCGGGTGGGTAATGAGCAGTTCTTC.

This clone was observed a handful of times. The chain is built from TRBV9 and TRBJ2-2; the D gene is possibly TRBD2 (7 bases). The CDR3 totals 17 residues. CDR1 is SGDLS and CDR2 is YYNGEE in the germline V gene. V dropped 4 bases and J dropped 3 bases, with 19 bases sitting between them. CDR3 bases: TGTGCCAGCAGCAATGAGTGGGGGGGCAGCTACACCGGGGAGCTGTTTTTT. Translating it yields CASSNEWGGSYTGELFF.

The chain couples TRBV9 to TRBJ2-1; D unclear. Germline lookup yields CDR1 SGDLS and CDR2 YYNGEE. The V end was cut by 0 bases, the J end by 0 bases, with 10 bases between. The CDR3 is made up of 16 amino acids. CDR3 in amino acids: CASSVVFAYSYNEQFF. In DNA form, the CDR3 reads TGTGCCAGCAGCGTAGTGTTTGCTTACTCCTACAATGAGCAGTTCTTC. Drawing the rest from reference TRBV9 and TRBJ2-1, the complete variable domain is DSGVTQTPKHLITATGQRVTLRCSPRSGDLSVYWYQQSLDQGLQFLIQYYNGEERAKGNILERFSAQQFPDLHSELNLSSLELGDSALYFCASSVVFAYSYNEQFFGPGTRLTVL.

Ten or more counts support this clone. This sequence joins TRBV10-3 and TRBJ2-7; 7 bases fit TRBD1. With V trimmed by 5 bases and J by 3 bases, 4 bases remained unmatched. Germline values: CDR1 ENHRY, CDR2 SYGVKD. This CDR3 has 13 residues. The CDR3 DNA reads as TGTGCCATCAGTCACGGGACAGACTACGAGCAGTACTTC. This sequence encodes CAISHGTDYEQYF.

In this sample, this clone turned up many times. The gene calls are TRBV27 and TRBJ1-6; D gene ambiguous. CDR1 and CDR2 from the germline V gene are MNHEY and SMNVEV (reference sequence). The CDR3 spans 14 residues. The V and J ends lost 7 bases and 10 bases respectively, with 17 bases between them. In DNA form, the CDR3 reads TGTGCCAGCAAACCCACGGCAGAGGGATCACCCCTCCACTTT. It codes for CASKPTAEGSPLHF.

Only a few counts were recorded for this clone. The chain has TRBV12-3 or TRBV12-4 and TRBJ2-7; TRBD1 matches at 9 bases. J lost 5 bases, V lost 4 bases, and 9 bases had no gene match. This CDR3 comprises 15 residues. CDR3 loop: CASSYSWDRANEQYF. The CDR3 DNA reads as TGTGCCAGCAGTTATTCTTGGGACAGGGCCAACGAGCAGTACTTC.

This clone was observed many times. Other DNA sequences from this sample encode an identical CDR3 as well. This chain joins TRBV10-3 and TRBJ1-4; D might be TRBD1 (6 bases). Trimming took off 4 bases at V and 8 bases at J, with 20 bases between the two ends. The CDR3 totals 16 residues. The germline V gene encodes CDR1 ENHRY and CDR2 SYGVKD. For the CDR3, the DNA is TGTGCCATCAGTGGGGCCCCAGGGCAGCAGGGGGAAAAACTGTTTTTT. It is translated as CAISGAPGQQGEKLFF.

As concerns this clone: The junction shows a germline mismatch at one end, possibly a read error. The chain combines TRBV11-3 with TRBJ2-1; weak D call: TRBD2 (5 bases). The CDR3 runs 12 residues. The germline CDR1 and CDR2 sequences are SGHNT and YENEEA. CDR3 in amino acids: CASSELVYERFF. CDR3 coding DNA: TGTGCCAGCAGCGAACTAGTTTATGAGCGGTTCTTC.

This sequence joins TRBV12-3 or TRBV12-4 and TRBJ1-5; 9 nucleotides line up with TRBD1. J was trimmed by 5 bases and V by 6 bases; bases with no gene match: 5. This CDR3 is built from 14 residues. The CDR3 protein is CASRFTGGDQPQHF. The CDR3 DNA reads as TGTGCCAGCAGATTTACAGGGGGCGATCAGCCCCAGCATTTT.

This clone occurred many times. The chain combines TRBV4-1 with TRBJ1-3; D uncertain. The CDR3 loop spans 14 amino acids. Trimming cost V 2 bases and J 0 bases, with 5 bases left between them. Germline CDR1 MGHRA, CDR2 YSYEKL. The CDR3 nucleotides read TGCGCCAGCAGCCAACCCCTCTCTGGAAACACCATATATTTT. Protein: CASSQPLSGNTIYF.

This clone was seen ten or more times. The chain links TRBV20-1 to TRBJ2-5; D ambiguous. Germline V gene data show CDR1 as DFQATT and CDR2 as SNEGSKA (reference sequence). The V and J ends lost 0 bases and 2 bases respectively, with 4 bases between them. The CDR3 has 12 residues. CDR3 in DNA: TGCAGTGCTAGAGAGGATCAAGAGACCCAGTACTTC. Residues: CSAREDQETQYF.